This entry concerns a single TCR beta chain. This entry comes from a study of control samples from healthy donors and cancer patients. Germline loops: CDR1 SNHLY, CDR2 FYNNEI. The CDR3 runs to 13 residues. V dropped 8 bases and J dropped 0 bases, with 10 bases sitting between them. Data came from immunoSEQ multiplex PCR; TCRdb stores just in-frame clones and leaves some out. The sample includes approximately 160,000 clones, around 95% of them seen just once. The clonotype originates from a woman aged 60 to 75 in good health. The sample comprised blood. The chain has TRBV2 and TRBJ1-1, with D perhaps matching TRBD1 (5 bases). In DNA form, the CDR3 reads TGTGCCAGCCTCAGGGACTTGAACACTGAAGCTTTCTTT. Protein sequence: CASLRDLNTEAFF.